The 20 T cell receptor beta chains presented below share a single source sample, sequenced in a study of vaccination effects on CD4 cells after COVID-19. Before any sequencing was done, the ViraFEST assay used viral peptide pools to expand antigen-specific CD4+ T cells. Investigators separated out CD4+ T cells once 10 days of culture had passed. A positive SARS-CoV-2 PCR test fell between March and December 2020. The method was immunoSEQ multiplex PCR; TCRdb's version includes in-frame clones alone and lacks a portion of them. The table records tens of thousands of clones, roughly 70% of them present only once. Their antigen targets remain unknown. Source: CD4+ T cells from PBMCs cultured with a peptide pool, taken before COVID-19 vaccination. These receptors originate from a human donor who had a prior SARS-CoV-2 infection.

This sequence joins TRBV5-6 and TRBJ2-6, with D unclear. Germline CDR1 is SGHDT and CDR2 is YYEEEE. The CDR3 runs to 15 residues. V lost 4 bases, J lost 2 bases, and 10 bases lay in between. The CDR3 nucleotides are TGTGCCAGCAGCCAAACCTGGGCTGGGGCCAACGTCCTGACTTTC. It specifies CASSQTWAGANVLTF.

This clone showed up just once. V usage is TRBV7-2 and J usage is TRBJ2-7, with D uncertain. Germline values: CDR1 SGHTA, CDR2 FQGNSA. CDR3 length equals 13 residues. The V end was cut by 0 bases, the J end by 3 bases, with 6 bases between. The CDR3, as DNA: TGTGCCAGCAGCTTAGCGCCAGTCTACGAGCAGTACTTC. Translating it yields CASSLAPVYEQYF. Full variable domain (remainder filled in from reference TRBV7-2 and TRBJ2-7): GAGVSQSPSNKVTEKGKDVELRCDPISGHTALYWYRQSLGQGLEFLIYFQGNSAPDKSGLPSDRFSAERTGGSVSTLTIQRTQQEDSAVYLCASSLAPVYEQYFGPGTRLTVT.

This clone turned up a few times. The DNA of the CDR3 is TGTGCCAGCAGTGAATATAAGGCTGAGACCCAGTACTTC. It is translated as CASSEYKAETQYF. The rearrangement joins TRBV2 to TRBJ2-5; D remains unclear. CDR3 length equals 13 residues. V was pared by 2 bases and J by 5 bases, with 9 bases between. Germline V gene sequence: CDR1 SNHLY, CDR2 FYNNEI.

The chain couples TRBV20-1 to TRBJ2-2; no clear D. V lost 3 bases and J lost 3, with 14 bases in between. The CDR3 runs to 15 residues. Germline loops: CDR1 DFQATT, CDR2 SNEGSKA (reference sequence). The CDR3 sequence is CSASEGGVDTGELFF. For the CDR3, the DNA is TGCAGTGCTAGTGAAGGTGGGGTAGACACCGGGGAGCTGTTTTTT.

The rearrangement joins TRBV9 to TRBJ2-7; TRBD1 agrees at 8 bases. This CDR3 comprises 15 residues. The V and J ends lost 3 bases and 5 bases, in that order; junction bases with no gene match: 10. Looked up from germline, CDR1 is SGDLS and CDR2 is YYNGEE. CDR3 protein: CASSETGGHLDEQYF. For the CDR3, the DNA is TGTGCCAGCAGCGAAACAGGGGGGCATTTAGACGAGCAGTACTTC.

This chain connects TRBV19 to TRBJ1-3, with D perhaps TRBD1 (6 bases). Between the trimmed V and J ends, which lost 7 bases and 2 bases, there was a span of 9 bases. Looked up from germline, CDR1 is LNHDA and CDR2 is SQIVND (reference sequence). The length of the CDR3 is 13 residues. CDR3 residues: CASIRGPGNTIYF. The CDR3 DNA follows: TGTGCCAGTATCAGGGGCCCTGGAAACACCATATATTTT. The full variable domain, completed using reference TRBV19 and TRBJ1-3, is DGGITQSPKYLFRKEGQNVTLSCEQNLNHDAMYWYRQDPGQGLRLIYYSQIVNDFQKGDIAEGYSVSREKKESFPLTVTSAQKNPTAFYLCASIRGPGNTIYFGEGSWLTVV.

This clone was seen a few times. The chain joins TRBV5-4 to TRBJ1-2, with a possible D match to TRBD1 (5 bases). CDR3 length equals 15 residues. Trimming shortened V by 1 base and J by 2 bases, and 12 bases separated the two germline ends. CDR1 SGHNT and CDR2 YYREEE come from the germline V gene (reference sequence). This chain's CDR3 is CASSLSPAGNYGYTF. The CDR3 coding sequence is TGTGCCAGCAGCTTGTCCCCGGCAGGGAACTATGGCTACACCTTC. Filled out from reference TRBV5-4 and TRBJ1-2, the complete variable domain reads ETGVTQSPTHLIKTRGQQVTLRCSSQSGHNTVSWYQQALGQGPQFIFQYYREEENGRGNFPPRFSGLQFPNYSSELNVNALELDDSALYLCASSLSPAGNYGYTFGSGTRLTVV.

The rearrangement links TRBV5-4 to TRBJ2-5; 8 bases align to TRBD2. Germline V gene lookup returns CDR1 SGHNT and CDR2 YYREEE (reference sequence). Unmatched junction bases numbered 16, after V lost 4 bases and J lost 5 bases. The CDR3 sequence is 17 residues long. This CDR3 reads CASSPPLAGQGRETQYF. CDR3 DNA: TGTGCCAGCAGCCCCCCTCTAGCGGGCCAAGGGAGGGAGACCCAGTACTTC.

This clone was seen only once. The rearrangement joins TRBV4-1 to TRBJ1-1; tentatively, D is TRBD1 (5 bases). V was pared by 3 bases and J by 1 base, with 12 bases between. CDR1 is MGHRA, CDR2 YSYEKL, per germline. This CDR3 contains 15 residues. In nucleotides, the CDR3 is TGCGCCAGCAGCCAGAAAGGGGCCGGGAACACTGAAGCTTTCTTT. Amino acids: CASSQKGAGNTEAFF.

V and J are TRBV5-1 and TRBJ1-3, with D possibly being TRBD1 (5 bases). Trimming left V 0 bases short and J 5 bases short, with 18 bases between. This CDR3 region has 17 residues. CDR1 and CDR2 (germline): SGHRS, YFSETQ. CDR3 amino acids: CASSLGVPFQGRNTIYF. The CDR3 nucleotides read TGCGCCAGCAGCTTGGGGGTTCCTTTCCAGGGCAGAAACACCATATATTTT. The full variable domain, in which reference TRBV5-1 and TRBJ1-3 provide the parts outside the CDR3, is KAGVTQTPRYLIKTRGQQVTLSCSPISGHRSVSWYQQTPGQGLQFLFEYFSETQRNKGNFPGRFSGRQFSNSRSEMNVSTLELGDSALYLCASSLGVPFQGRNTIYFGEGSWLTVV.

This chain connects TRBV2 to TRBJ1-1, with 7 bases lining up with TRBD1. The V gene end was trimmed by 5 bases and the J gene end by 6 bases; junction bases not matched to a gene: 12. The CDR3 loop spans 15 amino acids. Looked up from germline, CDR1 is SNHLY and CDR2 is FYNNEI. CDR3 coding DNA: TGTGCCAGCAGTACAGACAGGGTAGGCTTAGCTGAAGCTTTCTTT. Protein product: CASSTDRVGLAEAFF.

The chain employs TRBV24-1 and TRBJ2-5, with D unclear. Germline-derived CDR1 and CDR2 are KGHDR and SFDVKD. This CDR3 is 16 amino acids long. Trimming took off 3 bases at V and 4 bases at J, with 17 bases between the two ends. CDR3 nucleotides: TGTGCCACCAGTGATCCTACTGGATCCTCTCGAGAGACCCAGTACTTC. Residues: CATSDPTGSSRETQYF.

This chain uses TRBV5-1 with TRBJ2-1; D gene uncertain. The V and J ends lost 2 bases and 0 bases respectively, with 12 bases between them. The CDR3 totals 16 residues. Germline V gene lookup returns CDR1 SGHRS and CDR2 YFSETQ. CDR3 nucleotide sequence: TGCGCCAGCAGCTTAAACTTTCAGAGCTCCTACAATGAGCAGTTCTTC. It specifies CASSLNFQSSYNEQFF.

CDR3 loop: CASSYGTNTGELFF. In DNA form, the CDR3 reads TGTGCCAGCTCCTATGGGACAAACACCGGGGAGCTGTTTTTT. V is TRBV18 and J is TRBJ2-2; possible D gene TRBD1, 6 bases. The CDR3 has 14 residues. Germline CDR1 reads KGHSH; CDR2 reads LQKENI. Trimming removed 6 bases from V and 2 bases from J, with 10 bases in between.

CDR3 loop: CASSLAGVVETQYF. The CDR3 DNA follows: TGCGCCAGCAGCTTGGCAGGGGTGGTAGAGACCCAGTACTTC. The chain is built from TRBV5-1 and TRBJ2-5, with D possibly being TRBD1 (6 bases). Germline V gene lookup returns CDR1 SGHRS and CDR2 YFSETQ. The CDR3 runs to 14 residues. V was clipped by 0 bases and J by 4 bases, with 10 bases between them.

This chain links TRBV27 with TRBJ2-5; D possibly uses TRBD1 or TRBD2 (5 bases each). Germline CDR1 MNHEY, CDR2 SMNVEV (reference sequence). Trimming pared 3 bases from V and 5 bases from J, leaving 10 bases between. This CDR3 has 13 residues. CDR3 protein: CASSFGTGETQYF. The CDR3 nucleotides read TGTGCCAGCAGTTTCGGGACCGGCGAGACCCAGTACTTC.

The CDR3 loop reads CASSVATGANVLTF. CDR3 bases: TGTGCCAGCAGTGTAGCAACTGGGGCCAACGTCCTGACTTTC. The genes are TRBV2 and TRBJ2-6; no clear D. This CDR3 comprises 14 residues. Germline CDR1 SNHLY, CDR2 FYNNEI. V shed 4 bases and J shed 2 bases, with 6 bases lying between them.

The gene calls are TRBV4-2 and TRBJ2-2; the D call may be TRBD1 or TRBD2 (5 bases each). Per the germline V gene, CDR1 is LGHNA and CDR2 is YNFKEQ. Trimming took 1 base from V and 6 from J, leaving 12 bases between them. The CDR3 runs to 15 residues. Here the CDR3 DNA reads TGTGCCAGCAGCCAAGCGTCGAGGGGAGCCGGGGAGCTGTTTTTT. Translation gives CASSQASRGAGELFF.

This CDR3 reads CASSLPRGSTDTQYF. In DNA, the CDR3 is TGTGCCAGCAGCTTGCCACGGGGCAGCACAGATACGCAGTATTTT. The chain carries TRBV5-4 and TRBJ2-3; tentatively, D is TRBD1 or TRBD2 (5 bases each). The CDR3 length is 15 residues. The germline V gene has CDR1 SGHNT and CDR2 YYREEE (reference sequence). V lost 1 base, J lost 0 bases, and 9 bases lay in between. Filled out from reference TRBV5-4 and TRBJ2-3, the complete variable domain reads ETGVTQSPTHLIKTRGQQVTLRCSSQSGHNTVSWYQQALGQGPQFIFQYYREEENGRGNFPPRFSGLQFPNYSSELNVNALELDDSALYLCASSLPRGSTDTQYFGPGTRLTVL.

This clone has just one count. The rearrangement joins TRBV30 to TRBJ1-5; 7 bases line up with TRBD1. The CDR3 runs 13 residues. V shed 3 bases, J shed 4 bases, and the junction held 3 bases outside the gene matches. Germline loops: CDR1 GTSNPN, CDR2 SVGIG (reference sequence). The CDR3 spells CAWSTGVNQPQHF. Written as DNA, the CDR3 is TGTGCCTGGAGCACAGGGGTTAATCAGCCCCAGCATTTT.